The present TCR beta chain was sequenced within a study of tumor-infiltrating lymphocytes in glioblastoma multiforme. Germline loops: CDR1 DFQATT, CDR2 SNEGSKA (reference sequence). This CDR3 comprises 11 residues. Trimming removed 0 bases from V and 8 bases from J, with 6 bases in between. The count of this clonotype is one. TCR beta libraries were built from RNA through three nested multiplex PCR rounds using modified ARM-PCR. MiXCR, run by TCRdb on the multiplex PCR reads, gives a single entry per CDR3 protein. The table shows more than 13,000 distinct CDR3 sequences, with 65% to 80% occurring only once.

The receptor's source is a male donor with glioblastoma. The J gene is TRBJ2-3, the V gene TRBV20-1; D unclear. Sequencing was carried out using brain tumor tissue. The DNA for the CDR3 is TGCAGTGCTAGAGATTTGAGTACGCAGTATTTT. Protein sequence: CSARDLSTQYF.